One and the same sample provided the 18 T cell receptor beta chains below, sequenced in a study of T cells expressing NK-cell markers (dated by TCRdb to 2019 to 2021). The protocol used for the library was 5' RACE. Data came from an Illumina HiSeq 2000. After the reads were reprocessed by TCRdb, one entry was made per CDR3 protein sequence, with no DNA. The table of this sample itemizes around 100,000 distinct CDR3 sequences. The top ten hold less than 20% of the sample. The sample taken for sequencing was blood T cells: a sorted CD56 or NKG2C T cell subset, CD4+ or CD8+ T cells, or bulk PBMC T cells (not recorded which). The receptors stem from a woman between 18 and 69 years old in good health.

This chain uses TRBV9 with TRBJ2-3. The CDR3 runs to 13 residues. Germline V CDR1 and CDR2: SGDLS, YYNGEE. CDR3 loop: CASSVASPDTQYF.

Here the CDR3 reads CASSPGTGGSYGYTF. V gene TRBV12-3 or TRBV12-4 combines with J gene TRBJ1-2; TCRdb names TRBD1, which stays unverified in the absence of DNA. This CDR3 has 15 amino acids.

The chain combines TRBV13 with TRBJ1-2. CDR1 is PRHDT, CDR2 FYEKMQ, per germline (reference sequence). The CDR3 spans 15 residues. CDR3 sequence: CASSYEPGRDYGYTF.

The chain employs TRBV10-3 and TRBJ2-3; lacking DNA, the TRBD2 call made by TCRdb goes unchecked. The germline V gene encodes CDR1 ENHRY and CDR2 SYGVKD. The CDR3 totals 15 residues. The CDR3 sequence is CAISMPGLPTDTQYF.

V and J are TRBV12-3 or TRBV12-4 and TRBJ1-6. The CDR3 totals 14 residues. The CDR3 is CASSLSVGNSPLHF.

V is TRBV29-1 and J is TRBJ2-7; TCRdb's D gene call, TRBD1, goes unchecked for lack of DNA. The CDR3 runs 14 residues. Germline lookup yields CDR1 SQVTM and CDR2 ANQGSEA. The CDR3: CSVSETGIVYEQYF.

The rearrangement links TRBV29-1 to TRBJ2-5; TCRdb's assignment of TRBD1 cannot be checked, as there is no DNA. CDR1 is SQVTM and CDR2 is ANQGSEA in the germline V gene. There are 11 residues in the CDR3. This CDR3 is CSGGGQETQYF. The variable domain in full, with the rest retrieved from reference TRBV29-1 and TRBJ2-5, is SAVISQKPSRDICQRGTSLTIQCQVDSQVTMMFWYRQQPGQSLTLIATANQGSEATYESGFVIDKFPISRPNLTFSTLTVSNMSPEDSSIYLCSGGGQETQYFGPGTRLLVL.

The chain joins TRBV6-2 or TRBV6-3 to TRBJ2-1. Germline-derived CDR1 and CDR2 are MNHEY and SVGEGT. CDR3 length: 14 amino acids. CDR3 sequence reads: CASSFGGLHNEQFF.

This rearrangement joins TRBV19 to TRBJ1-5. The V gene's germline CDR1 is LNHDA and CDR2 SQIVND (reference sequence). The CDR3 runs to 12 residues. The CDR3 sequence is CASSIGYQPQHF.

V is TRBV20-1 and J is TRBJ2-1; TCRdb lists TRBD2, though no DNA is available to test this call. This CDR3 region has 17 residues. Germline loops: CDR1 DFQATT, CDR2 SNEGSKA (reference sequence). This CDR3 is CSAPGTSGGRSYNEQFF.

This sequence joins TRBV12-3 or TRBV12-4 and TRBJ1-2; TCRdb gives TRBD1 as the D gene, but with no DNA this cannot be confirmed. This CDR3 comprises 15 residues. The CDR3 loop reads CASSPTLDDWYGYTF.

The CDR3 sequence: CASSLSDPEDEQFF. The chain recombines TRBV5-8 with TRBJ2-1; TCRdb's D call of TRBD1 is untestable without DNA. Germline V gene data show CDR1 as SGHTS and CDR2 as YDEGEE. This CDR3 has 14 amino acids.

The chain has TRBV20-1 and TRBJ2-1. Germline lookup yields CDR1 DFQATT and CDR2 SNEGSKA (reference sequence). The CDR3 sequence is 14 residues long. The CDR3 is CSASWGSSYNEQFF.

This chain links TRBV20-1 with TRBJ2-7; TCRdb designates TRBD2, a call that cannot be tested without DNA. Germline V gene data show CDR1 as DFQATT and CDR2 as SNEGSKA (reference sequence). The CDR3 covers 15 residues. The CDR3 protein is CSARGRSRGPYEQYF.

V gene TRBV11-2 combines with J gene TRBJ2-2; TCRdb's D gene call, TRBD2, goes unchecked for lack of DNA. CDR3 length: 18 residues. Germline V gene data show CDR1 as SGHAT and CDR2 as FQNNGV. The CDR3 region is CASSRKSLAGGDTGELFF.

V gene TRBV7-3 combines with J gene TRBJ1-1; the TCRdb D gene call, TRBD1, has no DNA to confirm it. Germline CDR1 SGHTA, CDR2 FQGTGA. The CDR3 is 13 amino acids. CDR3 sequence: CASSQTGDTEAFF. The whole variable domain, remainder taken from reference TRBV7-3 and TRBJ1-1, is GAGVSQTPSNKVTEKGKYVELRCDPISGHTALYWYRQSLGQGPEFLIYFQGTGAADDSGLPNDRFFAVRPEGSVSTLKIQRTERGDSAVYLCASSQTGDTEAFFGQGTRLTVV.

This sequence joins TRBV5-4 and TRBJ2-1; TCRdb names TRBD2, which stays unverified in the absence of DNA. In germline, CDR1 is SGHNT, CDR2 YYREEE (reference sequence). The CDR3 totals 21 residues. The CDR3 protein is CASSLEGVASGRFVSYNEQFF.

V usage is TRBV19 and J usage is TRBJ2-3; checking the TCRdb D call of TRBD2 is not possible without DNA. The CDR3 contains 14 residues. CDR1 and CDR2 (germline): LNHDA, SQIVND (reference sequence). CDR3 sequence: CASTLAGLPDTQYF.